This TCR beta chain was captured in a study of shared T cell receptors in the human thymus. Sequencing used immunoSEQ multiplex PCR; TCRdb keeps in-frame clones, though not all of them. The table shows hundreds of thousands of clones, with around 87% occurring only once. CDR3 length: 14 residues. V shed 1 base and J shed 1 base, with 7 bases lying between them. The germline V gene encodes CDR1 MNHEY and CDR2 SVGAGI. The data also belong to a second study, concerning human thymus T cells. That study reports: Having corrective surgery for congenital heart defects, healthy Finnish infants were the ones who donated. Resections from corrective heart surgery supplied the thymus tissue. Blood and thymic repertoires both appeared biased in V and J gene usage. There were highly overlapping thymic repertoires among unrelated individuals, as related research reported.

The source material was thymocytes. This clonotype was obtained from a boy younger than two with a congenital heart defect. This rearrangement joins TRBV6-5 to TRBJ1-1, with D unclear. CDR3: CASSYWEGNTEAFF. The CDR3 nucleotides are TGTGCCAGCAGTTACTGGGAGGGGAACACTGAAGCTTTCTTT.